Each of the 14 T cell receptor beta chains below was sequenced from the same sample in a study of cytomegalovirus exposure and HLA in healthy donors. PCR primers comprised 60 Vbeta and 13 Jbeta primers. The method was immunoSEQ multiplex PCR; TCRdb's version includes in-frame clones alone and lacks a portion of them. The table has 150,000 to 200,000 clones, over 75% seen once. Sequencing was carried out using PBMCs. The receptors stem from a woman aged 25 to 39 in good health and CMV-seronegative.

V gene TRBV13 combines with J gene TRBJ2-1; 11 bases fit TRBD2. The CDR3 consists of 15 residues. Germline trimming cut 5 bases from V and 6 bases from J; bases unmatched to any gene: 6. The V gene's germline CDR1 is PRHDT and CDR2 FYEKMQ (reference sequence). The chain's CDR3 is CASSRSGGAGNEQFF. For the CDR3, the DNA is TGTGCCAGCAGCCGTAGCGGGGGGGCCGGCAATGAGCAGTTCTTC.

The chain couples TRBV28 to TRBJ1-1; D is perhaps TRBD1 (6 bases). This CDR3 has 14 amino acids. Germline CDR1 reads MDHEN; CDR2 reads SYDVKM. V was pared by 3 bases and J by 1 base, with 9 bases between. The CDR3 sequence is CASSFRGGNTEAFF. The CDR3 nucleotides are TGTGCCAGCAGTTTTAGGGGGGGGAACACTGAAGCTTTCTTT.

The J gene is TRBJ2-2, the V gene TRBV10-3; 8 bases line up with TRBD1. J lost 1 base, V lost 2 bases, and 6 bases had no gene match. Germline V CDR1 and CDR2: ENHRY, SYGVKD. The CDR3 is 17 amino acids. CDR3 in DNA: TGTGCCATCAGTGAGCCTAGGGGGACAGGGAACACCGGGGAGCTGTTTTTT. This encodes CAISEPRGTGNTGELFF.

V usage is TRBV29-1 and J usage is TRBJ2-7; 10 bases fit TRBD2. V was clipped by 0 bases and J by 4 bases; unmatched bases: 6. This CDR3 is 15 amino acids long. The germline V gene has CDR1 SQVTM and CDR2 ANQGSEA. CDR3 loop: CSVEDLLAGEYEQYF. In DNA form, the CDR3 reads TGCAGCGTTGAAGATCTGCTAGCGGGAGAATACGAGCAGTACTTC.

The V call is TRBV7-9, the J call TRBJ2-1; D not resolved. The CDR3 totals 12 residues. The V end was cut by 1 base, the J end by 8 bases, with 6 bases between. Germline loops: CDR1 SEHNR, CDR2 FQNEAQ (reference sequence). This chain's CDR3 is CASSLVLYEQFF. CDR3 nucleotides: TGTGCCAGCAGCTTAGTTTTATATGAGCAGTTCTTC.

The chain carries TRBV11-2 and TRBJ1-1; no definite D call. Trimming took off 3 bases at V and 1 base at J, with 6 bases between the two ends. The V gene's germline CDR1 is SGHAT and CDR2 FQNNGV. The CDR3 is 13 residues long. The CDR3 DNA reads TGTGCCAGCAGCTTCGGTCAGAACACTGAAGCTTTCTTT. Its translation is CASSFGQNTEAFF.

The chain combines TRBV27 with TRBJ2-5; TRBD2 aligns across 7 bases. The trim removed 0 bases at V and 4 bases at J, leaving 8 bases unmatched. Per germline, CDR1 MNHEY and CDR2 SMNVEV (reference sequence). This CDR3 spans 16 amino acids. CDR3 sequence (DNA): TGTGCCAGCAGTTTATCGGCGACTAGCTCCTCAGAGACCCAGTACTTC. Protein product: CASSLSATSSSETQYF.

About this clone itself: One end of the junction fails to match germline, which may point to a read error. This chain links TRBV27 with TRBJ2-1, with D tentatively TRBD2 (5 bases). The CDR3 is made up of 16 amino acids. CDR1 MNHEY and CDR2 SMNVEV come from the germline V gene (reference sequence). CDR3 region: CASSSRRATNYNEQFF. CDR3 nucleotides: TGTGCCAGTAGTTCCCGGCGGGCCACTAACTACAATGAGCAGTTCTTC.

This chain joins TRBV19 and TRBJ1-1; a weak D match, TRBD1 (6 bases). The CDR3 is 15 residues long. The germline CDR1 and CDR2 sequences are LNHDA and SQIVND (reference sequence). Trimming removed 5 bases at V and 5 bases at J, with 18 bases between. CDR3 nucleotide sequence: TGTGCCAGTAGTGACGAACAGGGTGGGTGGACTGAAGCTTTCTTT. This sequence encodes CASSDEQGGWTEAFF.

A single count supports this clone. The J gene is TRBJ2-7, the V gene TRBV10-2, with 8 bases that match TRBD1. This CDR3 region has 14 residues. Germline V gives CDR1 WSHSY, CDR2 SAAADI. V was pared by 9 bases and J by 3 bases, with 10 bases of the junction left unmatched. CDR3 region: CASRTGGEGYEQYF. Here the CDR3 DNA reads TGCGCCAGTAGAACAGGGGGAGAAGGCTACGAGCAGTACTTC.

The V and J genes are TRBV19 and TRBJ2-1; TRBD2 matches at 7 bases. Per the germline V gene, CDR1 is LNHDA and CDR2 is SQIVND (reference sequence). V lost 0 bases, J lost 9 bases, and 5 bases stayed unmatched. This CDR3 comprises 14 residues. CDR3 amino acids: CASSIDRLAAEQFF. The CDR3 DNA sequence: TGTGCCAGTAGTATAGATCGGCTAGCGGCTGAGCAGTTCTTC.

This sequence joins TRBV5-1 and TRBJ1-1; no clear D gene. Germline CDR1 and CDR2: SGHRS and YFSETQ. This CDR3 spans 15 amino acids. Trimming took 4 bases from V and 6 from J, leaving 19 bases between them. CDR3 sequence reads: CASSPTLSGVAEAFF. CDR3 DNA sequence: TGCGCCAGCAGCCCAACCCTTAGTGGAGTCGCTGAAGCTTTCTTT.

The chain has TRBV30 and TRBJ2-7, with a possible D match to TRBD2 (6 bases). The CDR3 has 14 residues. Germline V gene sequence: CDR1 GTSNPN, CDR2 SVGIG (reference sequence). Trimming cost V 0 bases and J 0 bases, with 9 bases left between them. CDR3 loop: CAWSVRLDSYEQYF. CDR3 nucleotides: TGTGCCTGGAGTGTACGACTAGACTCCTACGAGCAGTACTTC.

CDR3 sequence (DNA): TGTGCCAGCAGCTTGCCATCGCAGGGGGCTCTGTCCGGGGAGCTGTTTTTT. It specifies CASSLPSQGALSGELFF. This rearrangement joins TRBV5-6 to TRBJ2-2; 8 bases line up with TRBD1. CDR1 and CDR2 from the germline V gene are SGHDT and YYEEEE. J gave up 6 bases and V 1 base, and 11 bases lay outside the gene matches. CDR3 length: 17 residues.